This is a list of T cell receptor beta chains from one sample in a study of T cells in Graves' hyperthyroidism and ophthalmopathy. In TCRdb, the multiplex PCR reads were re-called with MiXCR into one record per CDR3 protein. The top ten hold roughly a sixth of the sample, which has approximately 710,000 distinct CDR3 sequences, around a sixth seen once. The sample was blood. These receptors originate from a man aged 50-59 years with Graves' hyperthyroidism. Each CDR3 is given with its conserved first and last residue. D genes are given only for firm matches. Where a row states a size, it is once, few, many or the class of an expanded clone; other rows omit it.

>few|-|TRBJ1-1|TRBV4-3
TGCGCCAGCAGCCACGCTCGGGGTAGCACTGAAGCTTTCTTT
CASSHARGSTEAFF
>many|TRBD2|TRBJ2-1|TRBV5-1
TGCGCCAGCAGCCCGGGCGGAAGCGGGAGGTTTAATGAGCAGTTCTTC
CASSPGGSGRFNEQFF
>-|TRBD1|TRBJ2-3|TRBV7-2
TGTGCCAGCAGCTTATGGGAGGGGACAGGGTCGCAGTATTTT
CASSLWEGTGSQYF
>few|-|TRBJ1-1|TRBV28
TGTGCCAGCAACGTGGGTGCTGAAGCTTTCTTT
CASNVGAEAFF
>-|-|TRBJ2-4|TRBV9
TGTGCCAGCAGCGTAGACCTAGCCAAAAACATTCAGTACTTC
CASSVDLAKNIQYF
>-|-|TRBJ2-7|TRBV6-5
TGTGCCAGCAGTTATGGGCAGGATGGGATTTACTACGAGCAGTACTTC
CASSYGQDGIYYEQYF
>few|TRBD2|TRBJ2-7|TRBV20-1
TGCAGTGCTAGTGGGGAGGGCGGGAACGAGCAGTACTTC
CSASGEGGNEQYF
>many|TRBD2|TRBJ2-5|TRBV12-3/TRBV12-4
TGTGCCATCCGGCGGGAGGAGACCCAGTACTTC
CAIRREETQYF
>-|TRBD1|TRBJ2-2|TRBV6-1
TGTGCCAGCAGTGAGAGAGTGGGGACAGGAGCCGGGGAGCTGTTTTTT
CASSERVGTGAGELFF
>many|TRBD1|TRBJ1-1|TRBV11-2
TGTGCCAGCCGGGACAGGGGCGAGGGCACTGAAGCTTTCTTT
CASRDRGEGTEAFF
>many|-|TRBJ2-7|TRBV28
TGTGCCAGCAGTGCTCCCTACTTTGTCGAGCAGTACTTC
CASSAPYFVEQYF
>many|-|TRBJ2-5|TRBV5-1
TGCGCCAGCAGCTTGACAGGGCTAGCGGAAGAGACCCAGTACTTC
CASSLTGLAEETQYF
>-|TRBD2|TRBJ2-1|TRBV20-1
TGCAGTGCTAGAGGACCGGGACTAGGGGCGTACAATGAGCAGTTCTTC
CSARGPGLGAYNEQFF
>many|TRBD2|TRBJ2-3|TRBV12-3/TRBV12-4
TGTGCCAGCAGCCCCGGGACTAGCGGTACGCAGTATTTT
CASSPGTSGTQYF
>-|-|TRBJ1-1|TRBV19
TGTGCCAGTAGTATTGGAGGGGCCTACGTAGCTGAAGCTTTCTTT
CASSIGGAYVAEAFF
>few|-|TRBJ1-5|TRBV7-2
TGTGCCAGCAGCTTAGCGGCTGCTCAGCCCCAGCATTTT
CASSLAAAQPQHF
>many|TRBD1|TRBJ1-4|TRBV7-2
TGTGCCAGCAGCTTTTCAGGGGGCAGTGAAAAACTGTTTTTT
CASSFSGGSEKLFF
>few|-|TRBJ1-1|TRBV29-1
TGCAGCGTTCCCCCGGGAGGCACAAATAAAGCTTTCTTT
CSVPPGGTNKAFF
>few|-|TRBJ1-1|TRBV3-1
TGTGCCAGCCGAGCCGCCACTGAAGCTTTCTTT
CASRAATEAFF
>many|-|TRBJ2-7|TRBV6-1
TGTGCCAGCAGTGATCTTAGGCGGGACTCCTACGAGCAGTACTTC
CASSDLRRDSYEQYF
>few|TRBD1|TRBJ2-4|TRBV7-2
TGTGCCAGCAGCTTCGGGGCGGACAGGGGGCTGCCCAAAAACATTCAGTACTTC
CASSFGADRGLPKNIQYF
>-|-|TRBJ1-3|TRBV29-1
TGCAGCGTTGAAGGCGACTCTGGAAACACCATATATTTT
CSVEGDSGNTIYF
>many|TRBD2|TRBJ2-1|TRBV7-2
TGTGCCAGCAGCGTCCGTCTAGCGGGGTTGAATGAGCAGTTCTTC
CASSVRLAGLNEQFF
>many|TRBD1|TRBJ2-1|TRBV30
TGTGCCTGGGTAACAGGGGGCGTAGGCAAGGAGCAGTTCTTC
CAWVTGGVGKEQFF
>many|-|TRBJ1-6|TRBV2
TGTGCCAGCATCAGTTCCGGGGGTATACTAGGTTCACCCCTCCACTTT
CASISSGGILGSPLHF
>few|-|TRBJ2-6|TRBV6-2/TRBV6-3
TGTGCCATGGGGGACTCTGGGGCCAACGTCCTGACTTTC
CAMGDSGANVLTF
>-|TRBD2|TRBJ2-7|TRBV5-1
TGCGCCAGCAGCTTACGGGAGGGGGACTACGAGCAGTACTTC
CASSLREGDYEQYF
>many|-|TRBJ1-1|TRBV28
TGTGCCAGCAGTTTGGGGGGCAGGGGCTACACTGAAGCTTTCTTT
CASSLGGRGYTEAFF
>many|TRBD1|TRBJ1-1|TRBV6-1
TGTGCCAGCAGACAGGGGGCTTCGAACACTGAAGCTTTCTTT
CASRQGASNTEAFF
>many|TRBD1|TRBJ1-2|TRBV27
TGTGCCAGCAAACCGGCAGGGACAGGGAATGGCTACACCTTC
CASKPAGTGNGYTF